This T cell receptor (beta chain) was sequenced in a study of T cells expressing NK-cell markers. Germline CDR1 reads SGHTA; CDR2 reads FQGTGA. CDR3 length equals 14 residues. Broader study findings: Dominant NKG2C+ clonotypes were found to form about 1.0-7.5% of CD8+ T cells in about six donors. The same clonotypes also predominated in the CD3+CD56-NKG2C+ fraction of several donors.

Of note for this clonotype: Its antigen is not known.

Using the 5' RACE reads, TCRdb records one entry per CDR3 protein without DNA. The sample table includes about 180,000 distinct CDR3 sequences. The clonotype comes from a woman aged 18-70 years in good health. The sequenced material came from blood T cells: a sorted CD56 or NKG2C T cell subset, CD4+ or CD8+ T cells, or bulk PBMC T cells (not recorded which). The rearrangement joins TRBV7-3 to TRBJ2-1; checking the TCRdb D call of TRBD1 is not possible without DNA. CDR3: CASSTRGVQNEQFF.